This T cell receptor beta chain comes out of a study of blood T cell repertoires in COVID-19. This CDR3 is built from 14 residues. CDR1 and CDR2 from the germline V gene are SGDLS and YYNGEE. Trimming shortened V by 4 bases and J by 8 bases, and 18 bases separated the two germline ends. Profiling relied on immunoSEQ multiplex PCR, and the TCRdb table lists in-frame clones only, not all of them. Of some 260,000 clones detected, more than 65% appear once; the ten largest clones hold roughly 4%. The sequencing sample was made of peripheral blood. The V call is TRBV9, the J call TRBJ1-2, with D perhaps matching TRBD1 (6 bases). The source is a woman aged 40 to 50 with active or convalescent COVID-19. As DNA, the CDR3 is TGTGCCAGCAGCTCACAGGGCTACCTTCAAGGCTACACCTTC. It is translated as CASSSQGYLQGYTF. Variable domain in full (rest from reference TRBV9 and TRBJ1-2): DSGVTQTPKHLITATGQRVTLRCSPRSGDLSVYWYQQSLDQGLQFLIQYYNGEERAKGNILERFSAQQFPDLHSELNLSSLELGDSALYFCASSSQGYLQGYTFGSGTRLTVV.